This T cell receptor (beta chain) originates from a study of blood T cells in healthy people across ages. Study-wide background: Through template switching, about one barcoded beta molecule was captured per two T cells, as measured in model experiments.

Trimming shortened V by 7 bases and J by 2 bases, and 8 bases separated the two germline ends. Germline CDR1 SQVTM, CDR2 ANQGSEA. The CDR3 extends over 12 amino acids. The donors, all healthy, were Caucasians living in Russia, aged about 6 to 100. Together with a sample-barcoded 5' primer, a J-beta primer mix was included in a second PCR lasting about 6 to 11 cycles. TCRdb recomputed calls from the 5' RACE reads with MiXCR, one row per CDR3 protein. The sample lists some 1 million distinct CDR3 sequences, under 55% seen once, with under 20% in the top ten. To note about this clonotype: Antigen: not known.

Study results and limitations: TCR beta diversity tracked closely with naive T cell percentage.

The receptor was derived from a woman aged 55 to 70 in good health. The rearrangement links TRBV29-1 to TRBJ2-2; D is uncertain. Sequencing used blood. The CDR3 DNA follows: TGCAGCGCGCGCCGCAACACCGGGGAGCTGTTTTTT. Encoded protein: CSARRNTGELFF.